This T cell receptor (beta chain) was recorded in a study of blood T cell repertoires in COVID-19. V shed 2 bases, J shed 4 bases, and the junction held 11 bases outside the gene matches. The CDR3 consists of 18 residues. Germline lookup yields CDR1 LNHDA and CDR2 SQIVND (reference sequence). The repertoire was sequenced with immunoSEQ multiplex PCR; TCRdb's copy has only in-frame clones and lacks some. The sample carries 50,000 to 80,000 clones, about four fifths recorded once. Sequencing was done on a sample of peripheral blood. The clonotype comes from a human donor in a cohort sampled during active COVID-19. V and J are TRBV19 and TRBJ2-1, with TRBD2 matching 10 bases. CDR3 region: CASSITHWTSGIYNEQFF. CDR3 coding DNA: TGTGCCAGTAGTATAACCCATTGGACTAGCGGAATTTACAATGAGCAGTTCTTC.